The table lists the clone carrying this T cell receptor (beta chain) with a few counts. Antigen: not known. Using its own MiXCR run on the 5' RACE reads, TCRdb lists one record per CDR3 protein. The sample lists 340,000 or so distinct CDR3 sequences; about an eighth were seen once. Per the germline V gene, CDR1 is SGHRS and CDR2 is YFSETQ. The CDR3 runs to 13 residues. The V gene lost 4 bases and the J gene lost 5 bases, with 12 bases spanning the gap. These data originate in a study of T cells after yellow fever vaccination. The overall study: The SMART-Seq v4 Ultra Low Input method served to prepare the low-cell-number fractions. General study findings and limits: At around 95% for CD4 and 70% to 90% for CD8, most primary-vaccination clones showed up again after the booster.

The clonotype was recovered from a young man who received the YFV17D yellow fever vaccine. The rearrangement joins TRBV5-1 to TRBJ1-1; D gene uncertain. The source material was CD4+ T cells sorted from PBMCs, sampled 15 days after the yellow fever booster vaccination. This CDR3 is CASSPDGRTEAFF. CDR3 DNA: TGCGCCAGCAGCCCCGATGGGAGGACTGAAGCTTTCTTT.